The rows below give T cell receptor beta chains drawn from one sample of a study of blood T cell repertoires in COVID-19. Assay: immunoSEQ multiplex PCR; the TCRdb copy retains only in-frame clones and omits some. The sample includes approximately 89,000 clones, 85% to 95% of them seen just once. The sample taken for sequencing was peripheral blood. The receptors were gathered from a woman aged 55-75 years with active COVID-19. Each CDR3 is given with its conserved first and last residue. A D gene is named only where the DNA matches it firmly. The size entry is marked missing in some rows and otherwise reads once, few, many or a size class.

v_call	d_call	clone_size	j_call	cdr3_aa	cdr3_nt
TRBV5-1	TRBD1	once	TRBJ1-1	CASSRGQGETEAFF	TGCGCCAGCAGCAGAGGACAGGGTGAGACTGAAGCTTTCTTT
TRBV14	-	-	TRBJ2-5	CASSPGLQETQYF	TGTGCCAGCAGCCCTGGCCTGCAAGAGACCCAGTACTTC
TRBV5-1	-	few	TRBJ2-7	CASSPRTAYEQYF	TGCGCCAGCAGCCCGAGGACAGCTTACGAGCAGTACTTC
TRBV10-1	-	-	TRBJ2-7	CASSDQYEQYF	TGCGCCAGCAGTGACCAATACGAGCAGTACTTC
TRBV2	-	-	TRBJ1-5	CASGFRGANQPQHF	TGTGCCAGCGGGTTTCGGGGGGCCAATCAGCCCCAGCATTTT
TRBV6-1	-	-	TRBJ1-2	CASSEDGGSRRGYTF	TGTGCCAGCAGTGAAGACGGCGGATCGCGGCGTGGCTACACCTTC
TRBV4-1	-	-	TRBJ1-6	CASSQASGGPNNSPLHF	TGCGCCAGCAGCCAAGCGTCGGGAGGCCCGAATAATTCACCCCTCCACTTT
TRBV19	-	once	TRBJ2-5	CASSMSGTGRRETQYF	TGTGCCAGTAGTATGAGCGGGACAGGTCGGAGGGAGACCCAGTACTTC
TRBV5-4	TRBD2	-	TRBJ2-3	CASSLGPSGGTPDTQYF	TGTGCCAGCAGCTTGGGTCCTAGCGGGGGAACCCCAGATACGCAGTATTTT
TRBV9	TRBD1	-	TRBJ2-1	CASSVGGTGNNEQFF	TGTGCCAGCAGCGTAGGCGGGACAGGGAATAATGAGCAGTTCTTC
TRBV19	TRBD2	-	TRBJ2-1	CASSIGLAGGRDYNEQFF	TGTGCCAGTAGTATAGGACTAGCGGGGGGGCGAGACTACAATGAGCAGTTCTTC
TRBV11-2	-	-	TRBJ1-1	CASSSIGAGGTEAFF	TGTGCCAGCAGCTCGATAGGGGCTGGGGGGACTGAAGCTTTCTTT
TRBV3-1/TRBV3-2	-	once	TRBJ1-1	CASSPLDTGLNTEAFF	TGTGCCAGCAGCCCATTAGATACAGGGTTGAACACTGAAGCTTTCTTT
TRBV10-3	TRBD1	-	TRBJ1-1	CAIRAPDRDSTEAFF	TGTGCCATCAGAGCCCCGGACAGGGATAGCACTGAAGCTTTCTTT
TRBV30	-	few	TRBJ1-6	CAWRPGGGEIALHF	TGTGCCTGGAGACCGGGAGGGGGAGAGATAGCCCTCCACTTT
TRBV4-1	-	once	TRBJ2-1	CASSHEYSNNEQFF	TGCGCCAGCAGCCATGAGTACAGCAACAATGAGCAGTTCTTC
TRBV19	TRBD1	-	TRBJ1-2	CASSIPRQGAQGYTF	TGTGCCAGTAGTATACCGAGACAGGGGGCACAAGGCTACACCTTC
TRBV3-1/TRBV3-2	-	-	TRBJ2-1	CASSQGLVGYNEQFF	TGTGCCAGCAGCCAAGGCCTAGTCGGCTACAATGAGCAGTTCTTC
TRBV2	-	-	TRBJ2-5	CASSTGETQYF	TGTGCCAGCAGTACTGGAGAGACCCAGTACTTC
TRBV5-6	TRBD1	-	TRBJ1-1	CASSSYRGDTEAFF	TGTGCCAGCAGCTCCTACAGGGGGGACACTGAAGCTTTCTTT
TRBV23-1	TRBD2	-	TRBJ2-2	CASSALGLAGDTGELFF	TGCGCCAGCAGTGCCTTGGGACTAGCGGGGGACACCGGGGAGCTGTTTTTT
TRBV30	-	-	TRBJ2-2	CAWRPTRRTKNTGELFF	TGTGCCTGGAGGCCTACCCGGCGGACAAAGAACACCGGGGAGCTGTTTTTT
TRBV21-1	-	-	TRBJ1-4	CASSSPWGGIGEKLFF	TGTGCCAGCAGCTCGCCGTGGGGAGGGATTGGTGAAAAACTGTTTTTT
TRBV19	-	once	TRBJ1-2	CASTKGPNYGYTF	TGTGCCAGTACCAAGGGGCCCAACTATGGCTACACCTTC
TRBV19	TRBD1	-	TRBJ1-4	CASSRTDRTNEKLFF	TGTGCCAGTAGTCGCACGGACAGGACGAATGAAAAACTGTTTTTT